These 28 T cell receptor beta chains came from one sample sequenced in a study of cytomegalovirus exposure and HLA in healthy donors. In the PCR, 60 Vbeta and 13 Jbeta primers were used. Libraries were prepared by immunoSEQ multiplex PCR; TCRdb keeps only in-frame clonotypes and omits some of them. Reported are fewer than 200,000 clones; the ten largest clones contain over 1%. Sequencing used PBMCs. These receptors all come from a woman aged 55-69 years in good health and CMV-seronegative.

CDR3 loop: CASSATVNTEAFF. The CDR3 nucleotides read TGTGCCAGCAGTGCGACAGTGAACACTGAAGCTTTCTTT. The chain employs TRBV6-4 and TRBJ1-1; D is possibly TRBD1 (5 bases). CDR1 and CDR2 from the germline V gene are MRHNA and SNTAGT. V shed 4 bases and J shed 0 bases, with 6 bases lying between them. The CDR3 has 13 amino acids.

The chain carries TRBV6-1 and TRBJ2-1; TRBD1 matches at 8 bases. With V trimmed by 2 bases and J by 8 bases, 8 bases remained unmatched. The CDR3 runs 15 residues. CDR1 MNHNS and CDR2 SASEGT come from the germline V gene. The CDR3 DNA follows: TGTGCCAGCAGTGAACGGCAGGGGGCCTTAGATGAGCAGTTCTTC. It translates to CASSERQGALDEQFF.

This sequence joins TRBV14 and TRBJ1-2; possible D gene TRBD1, 6 bases. Deletions cut 1 base from V and 5 bases from J, with 11 bases between. The CDR3 is made up of 14 amino acids. The germline V gene encodes CDR1 SGHDN and CDR2 FVKESK. The CDR3 loop reads CASSQARTAYGYTF. The CDR3 DNA sequence: TGTGCCAGCAGCCAAGCACGGACAGCATATGGCTACACCTTC.

V is TRBV2 and J is TRBJ1-4; 9 bases agree with TRBD1. The trim removed 0 bases at V and 7 bases at J, leaving 3 bases unmatched. Germline assignment: CDR1 SNHLY and CDR2 FYNNEI. The length of the CDR3 is 15 residues. The CDR3 DNA is TGTGCCAGCAGTGAAGCAGCGGGACAGGGTGAAAAACTGTTTTTT. Protein sequence: CASSEAAGQGEKLFF.

This chain's CDR3 is CSVLRGQGEEQYF. The CDR3 DNA reads as TGCAGCGTACTCAGAGGACAGGGGGAAGAGCAGTACTTC. The V and J genes are TRBV29-1 and TRBJ2-7, with 10 bases that match TRBD1. CDR1 is SQVTM and CDR2 is ANQGSEA in the germline V gene. V shed 6 bases and J 7 bases; nucleotides not matched to a gene: 9. The CDR3 extends over 13 amino acids.

The CDR3 DNA is TGCGCCAGCAGCGACTCCATCACAGGGACGGGGGAGCAGTACTTC. Protein: CASSDSITGTGEQYF. The chain carries TRBV5-1 and TRBJ2-7, with D perhaps matching TRBD1 (6 bases). The germline CDR1 and CDR2 sequences are SGHRS and YFSETQ. This CDR3 contains 15 residues. V was trimmed by 4 bases and J by 7 bases, leaving 21 bases between them.

The chain couples TRBV5-1 to TRBJ2-4, with TRBD2 identical over 10 bases. The CDR3 has 14 residues. Germline CDR1 reads SGHRS; CDR2 reads YFSETQ. The trim removed 4 bases at V and 9 bases at J, leaving 7 bases unmatched. The CDR3 reads CASSGASGGGIQYF. The CDR3 DNA sequence: TGCGCCAGCAGCGGAGCTAGCGGGGGAGGCATTCAGTACTTC.

V gene TRBV2 combines with J gene TRBJ1-2, with D unresolved. This CDR3 has 13 residues. Germline assignment: CDR1 SNHLY and CDR2 FYNNEI. Trimming removed 8 bases from V and 3 bases from J, with 13 bases in between. Written as DNA, the CDR3 is TGTGCCAGCTACGTCTCTGGAGACTATGGCTACACCTTC. This codes for CASYVSGDYGYTF.

The gene calls are TRBV7-6 and TRBJ1-1; maybe TRBD1 (5 bases). V lost 5 bases and J lost 1, with 8 bases in between. The germline CDR1 and CDR2 sequences are SGHVS and FNYEAQ. The CDR3 has 13 amino acids. CDR3 nucleotides: TGTGCCAGCAGCGGCGACAGGAACACTGAAGCTTTCTTT. Protein: CASSGDRNTEAFF.

The chain combines TRBV5-1 with TRBJ2-3; 8 bases match TRBD1. The CDR3 runs 15 residues. J lost 6 bases, V lost 1 base, and 7 bases had no gene match. Per the germline V gene, CDR1 is SGHRS and CDR2 is YFSETQ. Written as DNA, the CDR3 is TGCGCCAGCAGCTTGTCCCCGACAGGGGAGGATACGCAGTATTTT. This translates into CASSLSPTGEDTQYF.

The chain employs TRBV27 and TRBJ1-2, with 8 positions matching TRBD1. Germline V CDR1 and CDR2: MNHEY, SMNVEV (reference sequence). The CDR3 contains 12 residues. Losses at the gene ends were 5 bases for V and 8 bases for J; bases not matched to a gene: 4. The CDR3 here is CASSPRTGGYTF. The CDR3, as DNA: TGTGCCAGCAGTCCCCGGACAGGGGGCTACACCTTC.

The chain has TRBV5-1 and TRBJ1-6; D gene uncertain. The germline V and J ends were trimmed by 0 bases and 5 bases, with 6 bases remaining between them. This CDR3 contains 14 residues. Germline V gene sequence: CDR1 SGHRS, CDR2 YFSETQ. The CDR3 region is CASSLDRDNSPLHF. The DNA for the CDR3 is TGCGCCAGCAGCTTGGACAGAGATAATTCACCCCTCCACTTT.

The CDR3 region is CASSFERRNTEAFF. In nucleotides, the CDR3 is TGCGCCAGCAGCTTCGAGCGTAGAAACACTGAAGCTTTCTTT. This chain joins TRBV5-1 and TRBJ1-1, with D unresolved. This CDR3 spans 14 amino acids. CDR1 is SGHRS, CDR2 YFSETQ, per germline. Trimming removed 2 bases from V and 2 bases from J, with 10 bases in between.

The V call is TRBV27, the J call TRBJ1-1; tentative D call: TRBD1 (6 bases). Germline V CDR1 and CDR2: MNHEY, SMNVEV (reference sequence). V lost 3 bases and J lost 7, with 15 bases in between. The CDR3 consists of 14 residues. This chain's CDR3 is CASSLGGAGVEAFF. CDR3 DNA: TGTGCCAGCAGTTTGGGGGGGGCGGGGGTTGAAGCTTTCTTT.

V and J are TRBV28 and TRBJ2-5; TRBD1 is a possible D gene (6 bases). Germline CDR1 and CDR2: MDHEN and SYDVKM. This CDR3 is 15 amino acids long. The germline V and J ends were trimmed by 7 bases and 2 bases, with 17 bases remaining between them. CDR3 region: CASITAGALQETQYF. Here the CDR3 DNA reads TGTGCCAGCATTACCGCAGGGGCCCTACAAGAGACCCAGTACTTC.

The chain couples TRBV5-6 to TRBJ1-5; the D is unclear. The germline V and J ends were trimmed by 6 bases and 1 base, with 20 bases remaining between them. The length of the CDR3 is 17 residues. Germline values: CDR1 SGHDT, CDR2 YYEEEE. CDR3 in amino acids: CASTRRARGYSNQPQHF. The CDR3 nucleotides read TGTGCCAGCACCCGGAGGGCTAGAGGATACAGCAATCAGCCCCAGCATTTT.

The genes are TRBV7-2 and TRBJ2-1; the match to TRBD2 covers 14 bases. The V gene end was trimmed by 1 base and the J gene end by 8 bases; junction bases not matched to a gene: 4. Germline V CDR1 and CDR2: SGHTA, FQGNSA. The CDR3 sequence is 16 residues long. CDR3 residues: CASSLGLAGGLDEQFF. The CDR3 DNA reads TGTGCCAGCAGCTTAGGACTAGCGGGAGGGTTAGATGAGCAGTTCTTC.

The gene calls are TRBV6-5 and TRBJ1-2, with 10 bases lining up with TRBD1. CDR1 MNHEY and CDR2 SVGAGI come from the germline V gene. The CDR3 has 13 residues. The V segment lost 2 bases and the J segment 7 bases; nucleotides outside the gene matches: 1. The CDR3 DNA is TGTGCCAGCAGTTACAGGACAGGGGGTGGCTACACCTTC. It specifies CASSYRTGGGYTF.

The V call is TRBV19, the J call TRBJ2-5; the match to TRBD2 covers 8 bases. This CDR3 is 16 amino acids long. Germline V gene sequence: CDR1 LNHDA, CDR2 SQIVND (reference sequence). The trim removed 5 bases at V and 2 bases at J, leaving 10 bases unmatched. The CDR3 sequence is CASSWGSGGGQETQYF. DNA of the CDR3: TGTGCCAGTAGTTGGGGGAGCGGGGGAGGTCAAGAGACCCAGTACTTC.

The chain uses TRBV5-1 and TRBJ2-1, with D hard to call. The CDR3 loop spans 14 amino acids. V lost 4 bases and J lost 2, with 10 bases in between. CDR1 and CDR2 (germline): SGHRS, YFSETQ. In DNA form, the CDR3 reads TGCGCCAGCAGCCTCCAGGCTACCTACAATGAGCAGTTCTTC. Amino acid sequence: CASSLQATYNEQFF.

The rearrangement joins TRBV19 to TRBJ2-5, with TRBD1 as a possible D gene (5 bases). V was clipped by 4 bases and J by 4 bases, with 10 bases between them. CDR1 and CDR2 from the germline V gene are LNHDA and SQIVND (reference sequence). This CDR3 has 13 amino acids. The chain's CDR3 is CASSTRQLETQYF. CDR3 nucleotide sequence: TGTGCCAGTAGTACAAGACAGCTAGAGACCCAGTACTTC.

The chain uses TRBV4-3 and TRBJ1-1, with 9 bases fitting TRBD1. Losses at the gene ends were 0 bases for V and 10 bases for J; bases not matched to a gene: 9. From germline, CDR1 is LGHNA and CDR2 YSLEER. The CDR3 has 15 amino acids. The CDR3 spells CASSQDKDRGGIAFF. As DNA, the CDR3 is TGCGCCAGCAGCCAAGATAAGGACAGGGGCGGTATAGCTTTCTTT.

The chain uses TRBV18 and TRBJ2-1; D is possibly TRBD2 (5 bases). Germline CDR1 reads KGHSH; CDR2 reads LQKENI. This CDR3 is 15 amino acids long. Trimming left V 2 bases short and J 11 bases short, with 19 bases between. Here the CDR3 reads CASSPYVDFANKQFF. CDR3 sequence (DNA): TGTGCCAGCTCACCATACGTGGACTTTGCAAATAAGCAGTTCTTC.

The chain combines TRBV7-7 with TRBJ2-1, with TRBD1 matching 10 bases. CDR3 length equals 14 residues. With 5 bases clipped from V and 9 bases from J, the junction kept 7 bases outside the gene matches. Germline loops: CDR1 SSHAT, CDR2 FNYEAQ (reference sequence). The CDR3 DNA follows: TGTGCCAGCAGCATCAGACAGGGGGCAAGTGAGCAGTTCTTC. This translates into CASSIRQGASEQFF.

The chain has TRBV11-3 and TRBJ2-7; 7 bases fit TRBD2. The germline CDR1 and CDR2 sequences are SGHNT and YENEEA. V trimming: 5 bases; J trimming: 5 bases; junction bases outside the gene matches: 6. This CDR3 has 13 residues. CDR3 protein: CASSPRLADEQYF. CDR3 nucleotide sequence: TGTGCCAGCAGCCCTCGACTAGCCGACGAGCAGTACTTC. The whole variable domain, remainder taken from reference TRBV11-3 and TRBJ2-7, is EAGVVQSPRYKIIEKKQPVAFWCNPISGHNTLYWYLQNLGQGPELLIRYENEEAVDDSQLPKDRFSAERLKGVDSTLKIQPAELGDSAVYLCASSPRLADEQYFGPGTRLTVT.

V is TRBV5-1 and J is TRBJ2-5; D is possibly TRBD2 (5 bases). The J call may not be correct, given that the DNA end is closer to TRBJ2-7. Germline values: CDR1 SGHRS, CDR2 YFSETQ. This CDR3 has 14 residues. DNA for the CDR3: TGCGCCAGCAGCTTGGCCGGGGATGCGTACGAGCAGTACTTC. It encodes CASSLAGDAYEQYF.

V usage is TRBV10-3 and J usage is TRBJ1-3; weak D call: TRBD1 (6 bases). Trimming removed 4 bases at V and 2 bases at J, with 6 bases between. The CDR3 consists of 13 residues. Germline V gene lookup returns CDR1 ENHRY and CDR2 SYGVKD. This CDR3 is CAISGGPGNTIYF. CDR3 DNA sequence: TGTGCCATCAGTGGGGGGCCTGGAAACACCATATATTTT.

The genes are TRBV10-1 and TRBJ2-1, with D perhaps TRBD2 (5 bases). Germline CDR1 and CDR2: WNHNN and SYGVQD (reference sequence). Trimming pared 3 bases from V and 6 bases from J, leaving 15 bases between. This CDR3 region has 15 residues. The CDR3: CASSDPFSAINEQFF. The CDR3, as DNA: TGCGCCAGCAGTGACCCCTTTAGCGCAATCAATGAGCAGTTCTTC.